This entry lists 25 T cell receptor beta chains sequenced from one sample in a study of spatial heterogeneity in lung cancer. A single record per CDR3 protein comes from TCRdb applying MiXCR to the 5' RACE reads. The sample holds approximately 18,000 distinct CDR3 sequences; around 6.4% are singletons and the top ten take approximately 10%. Study-wide results and limits: Tumors with more nonsynonymous mutations had more expanded intratumoral alpha and beta TCRs.

For these receptors, no antigen is known. Time point of the sample: sample taken at primary tumor resection. The specimen comprised lung tumor tissue, sampled at surgery. These receptors were taken from a female donor with early-stage non-small cell lung cancer.

Remarks on this clonotype: As an off-target read in a library built for alpha chains, this beta chain has a frequency of little significance. V is TRBV20-1 and J is TRBJ2-7; 7 bases map to TRBD2. Germline CDR1 reads DFQATT; CDR2 reads SNEGSKA (reference sequence). The CDR3 has 12 amino acids. The V segment lost 3 bases and the J segment 6 bases; nucleotides outside the gene matches: 5. The CDR3 nucleotides are TGCAGTGCTAGCGGTTGGGGGGGCGAGCAGTACTTC. Its translation is CSASGWGGEQYF.

This clonotype came up many times. The library was designed around alpha chains, so this beta chain is a stray read whose abundance carries little weight. The chain couples TRBV4-2 to TRBJ1-3; unclear D gene. The CDR3 extends over 18 amino acids. The germline V gene has CDR1 LGHNA and CDR2 YNFKEQ. Trimming pared 1 base from V and 0 bases from J, leaving 16 bases between. In nucleotides, the CDR3 is TGTGCCAGCAGCCAAGTCCACATAGTCGCTAACTCTGGAAACACCATATATTTT. Translated: CASSQVHIVANSGNTIYF.

This clonotype was counted between two and nine times. As an off-target read in a library built for alpha chains, this beta chain has a frequency of little significance. The chain has TRBV5-1 and TRBJ2-7; 9 bases fit TRBD1. Germline trimming cut 6 bases from V and 6 bases from J; bases unmatched to any gene: 10. Germline V lookup: CDR1 SGHRS, CDR2 YFSETQ. The CDR3 consists of 14 residues. Here the CDR3 DNA reads TGCGCCAGCAAGGAAAGGACAGGGGTTTCCGAGCAGTACTTC. Translation: CASKERTGVSEQYF.

In its sample, this clonotype ranks as large. A library prepared for alpha chains yielded this beta chain as an off-target read; its size is of little meaning. The chain combines TRBV7-3 with TRBJ2-2; D gene uncertain. Germline lookup yields CDR1 SGHTA and CDR2 FQGTGA. The CDR3 sequence is 13 residues long. Trimming stripped 5 bases from V and 5 bases from J, with 9 bases between. CDR3 nucleotide sequence: TGTGCCAGCAGCCGAGACCGTACCGGGGAGCTGTTTTTT. Encoded protein: CASSRDRTGELFF.

This clonotype was detected ten times or more. Found in a library prepared for alpha chains, this beta chain is an off-target read, and its abundance has little meaning. The V and J genes are TRBV7-9 and TRBJ2-7; D tentatively fits TRBD1 or TRBD2 (6 bases each). V lost 1 base, J lost 1 base, and 14 bases lay in between. CDR3 size: 16 residues. Germline lookup yields CDR1 SEHNR and CDR2 FQNEAQ (reference sequence). In DNA, the CDR3 is TGTGCCAGCAGCTTAGAAGGCGGGACACCTTCCTACGAGCAGTACTTC. Its translation is CASSLEGGTPSYEQYF.

This clonotype was observed a handful of times. For a library built for alpha chains, this beta chain is a stray read; little rests on its size. J is TRBJ1-1 and V is TRBV6-2 or TRBV6-3; D gene unclear. Per the germline V gene, CDR1 is MNHEY and CDR2 is SVGEGT. This CDR3 is 13 amino acids long. V lost 2 bases, J lost 10 bases, and 14 bases lay in between. The CDR3 region is CASSYGWPSRAFF. The DNA for the CDR3 is TGTGCCAGCAGTTACGGGTGGCCGAGCAGAGCTTTCTTT.

Ten or more counts support this clonotype. The size of this beta chain means little, since it is a stray read in a library made for alpha chains. The V gene is TRBV20-1, the J gene TRBJ1-2; D is ambiguous. Trimming took off 3 bases at V and 4 bases at J, with 9 bases between the two ends. CDR3 length: 12 amino acids. Germline CDR1 and CDR2: DFQATT and SNEGSKA (reference sequence). The DNA of the CDR3 is TGCAGTGCTAGTAAGGTTTCCTATGGCTACACCTTC. As protein: CSASKVSYGYTF.

The table lists this clonotype with many counts. This beta chain represents an off-target read in a library built for alpha chains; its size is of limited meaning. This sequence joins TRBV5-1 and TRBJ2-7; either TRBD1 or TRBD2 may supply D (5 bases each). Trimming cost V 0 bases and J 0 bases, with 10 bases left between them. Looked up from germline, CDR1 is SGHRS and CDR2 is YFSETQ. The CDR3 extends over 15 amino acids. The CDR3 region has the DNA TGCGCCAGCAGCTTGGATGGGACGGTCTCCTACGAGCAGTACTTC. Translated, it gives CASSLDGTVSYEQYF.

This clonotype showed up many times. This beta chain appears as a stray read in a library generated for alpha chains; its size is not informative. This chain uses TRBV20-1 with TRBJ1-6; perhaps TRBD1 as D (5 bases). The V end was cut by 7 bases, the J end by 7 bases, with 17 bases between. The germline V gene has CDR1 DFQATT and CDR2 SNEGSKA (reference sequence). This CDR3 has 14 residues. The CDR3, as DNA: TGCAGTGGGCCTTCTCGGGGGGGAAATTCACCCCTCCACTTT. This codes for CSGPSRGGNSPLHF.

On this clonotype: Being off target in a library aimed at alpha chains, this beta chain has a size of little meaning. The rearrangement links TRBV5-1 to TRBJ1-1; 9 positions match TRBD1. V was clipped by 0 bases and J by 4 bases; unmatched bases: 7. Germline assignment: CDR1 SGHRS and CDR2 YFSETQ. The length of the CDR3 is 16 residues. CDR3 coding DNA: TGCGCCAGCAGCTTGGGGTCAACAGGGGGCTTCACTGAAGCTTTCTTT. Protein sequence: CASSLGSTGGFTEAFF. The whole variable domain, filled in from reference TRBV5-1 and TRBJ1-1, reads KAGVTQTPRYLIKTRGQQVTLSCSPISGHRSVSWYQQTPGQGLQFLFEYFSETQRNKGNFPGRFSGRQFSNSRSEMNVSTLELGDSALYLCASSLGSTGGFTEAFFGQGTRLTVV.

This clonotype was picked up a small number of times. In a library made to pick up alpha chains, this beta chain is a stray read with a size that means little. The chain has TRBV12-3 or TRBV12-4 and TRBJ2-1; weak D call: TRBD2 (6 bases). V was shortened by 1 base and J by 2 bases, with 9 bases between the two germline ends. CDR3 length equals 15 residues. The CDR3 region has the DNA TGTGCCAGCAGTTTAGATCGCGGGGCCTACAATGAGCAGTTCTTC. It specifies CASSLDRGAYNEQFF.

A note on this clonotype: The junction shows a germline mismatch at one end, possibly a read error. The size of this beta chain means little, since it is a stray read in a library made for alpha chains. The rearrangement joins TRBV7-9 to TRBJ2-3; 9 bases agree with TRBD2. In germline, CDR1 is SEHNR, CDR2 FQNEAQ (reference sequence). There are 15 residues in the CDR3. CDR3 amino acids: CASRPGTSRADMQYF. In DNA form, the CDR3 reads TGTGCCAGCAGACCCGGGACTAGCAGAGCAGATATGCAGTATTTT.

This clonotype was found a few times. This beta chain is a stray read from a library made for alpha chains; its abundance is not meaningful. This chain links TRBV19 with TRBJ2-1; D gene ambiguous. V lost 3 bases to trimming and J lost 2 bases, with 14 bases between them. Looked up from germline, CDR1 is LNHDA and CDR2 is SQIVND (reference sequence). The CDR3 has 16 amino acids. The chain's CDR3 is CASSIKDVITYNEQFF. The CDR3 DNA sequence: TGTGCCAGTAGTATTAAGGACGTAATAACCTACAATGAGCAGTTCTTC.

This clonotype has a count of ten or more. Being off target in a library aimed at alpha chains, this beta chain has a size of little meaning. J is TRBJ2-3 and V is TRBV28, with D perhaps given as TRBD1 or TRBD2 (5 bases each). Germline CDR1 and CDR2: MDHEN and SYDVKM. Trimming removed 5 bases at V and 4 bases at J, with 16 bases between. This CDR3 is 15 amino acids long. CDR3 nucleotides: TGTGCCAGCAGTCAGTTGGGGCAGGGAGCAGATACGCAGTATTTT. Its protein is CASSQLGQGADTQYF.

This clonotype has a count of ten or more. This beta chain slipped into a library made for alpha chains as a stray read, so its size is not meaningful. The chain couples TRBV11-2 to TRBJ1-3; 8 nucleotides line up with TRBD1. V was clipped by 4 bases and J by 0 bases; unmatched bases: 11. The CDR3 is made up of 18 amino acids. Germline V lookup: CDR1 SGHAT, CDR2 FQNNGV. The chain's CDR3 is CASSSYTRTGSSGNTIYF. In DNA form, the CDR3 reads TGTGCCAGCAGCTCATACACCCGGACAGGGAGCTCTGGAAACACCATATATTTT.

This clonotype was recorded many times. Within a library made for alpha chains, this beta chain is off target, and its count is uninformative. This chain connects TRBV5-6 to TRBJ1-1; D gene ambiguous. Trimming stripped 4 bases from V and 5 bases from J, with 6 bases between. The CDR3 runs to 11 residues. CDR1 is SGHDT and CDR2 is YYEEEE in the germline V gene. This CDR3 is CASSKKTEAFF. CDR3 sequence (DNA): TGTGCCAGCAGCAAGAAGACTGAAGCTTTCTTT.

Ten or more counts support this clonotype. As an off-target read in a library built for alpha chains, this beta chain has a frequency of little significance. The CDR3 sequence is CASSLGAQYNEQFF. CDR3 in DNA: TGCGCCAGCAGCTTGGGGGCGCAGTACAATGAGCAGTTCTTC. V gene TRBV5-1 combines with J gene TRBJ2-1; D not resolved. Germline V gene data show CDR1 as SGHRS and CDR2 as YFSETQ. V lost 0 bases to trimming and J lost 4 bases, with 8 bases between them. The CDR3 sequence is 14 residues long.

Many counts were recorded for this clonotype. Being off target in a library aimed at alpha chains, this beta chain has a size of little meaning. CDR3 protein: CASSQAGNDYGYTF. CDR3 sequence (DNA): TGCGCCAGCAGTCAGGCAGGGAACGACTATGGCTACACCTTC. The chain has TRBV10-2 and TRBJ1-2, with D tentatively TRBD1 (5 bases). V was trimmed by 5 bases and J by 3 bases, leaving 13 bases between them. Germline V CDR1 and CDR2: WSHSY, SAAADI. The CDR3 loop spans 14 amino acids.

This clonotype appeared a single time. This beta chain is a stray read from a library made for alpha chains; its abundance is not meaningful. This sequence joins TRBV2 and TRBJ2-2; 8 nucleotides align to TRBD2. This CDR3 is 16 amino acids long. Trimming took 3 bases from V and 1 from J; bases not matched to a gene: 4. In germline, CDR1 is SNHLY, CDR2 FYNNEI. CDR3 loop: CASSERAGVNTGELFF. CDR3 nucleotides: TGTGCCAGCAGTGAGCGAGCGGGGGTGAACACCGGGGAGCTGTTTTTT. Full variable domain (missing parts from reference TRBV2 and TRBJ2-2): EPEVTQTPSHQVTQMGQEVILRCVPISNHLYFYWYRQILGQKVEFLVSFYNNEISEKSEIFDDQFSVERPDGSNFTLKIRSTKLEDSAMYFCASSERAGVNTGELFFGEGSRLTVL.

This clonotype appeared many times. A library prepared for alpha chains yielded this beta chain as an off-target read; its size is of little meaning. The chain couples TRBV14 to TRBJ2-4, with D hard to call. CDR3 length: 12 amino acids. The V end was cut by 1 base, the J end by 14 bases, with 12 bases between. Germline assignment: CDR1 SGHDN and CDR2 FVKESK. CDR3 sequence reads: CASSQVLQEKYF. The CDR3 DNA reads as TGTGCCAGCAGCCAAGTCCTCCAGGAAAAGTACTTC.

This clonotype occurred many times. Because the library targeted alpha chains, this beta chain is an off-target read whose size means little. The CDR3 DNA is TGCGCCAGCAGCTTGGCCCTTGGCTATAATTCACCCCTCCACTTT. Translating it yields CASSLALGYNSPLHF. The gene calls are TRBV5-1 and TRBJ1-6; no definite D call. The CDR3 totals 15 residues. CDR1 SGHRS and CDR2 YFSETQ come from the germline V gene. The ends were cut back, 0 bases at V and 3 bases at J, with 7 bases in the middle.

Notes on this clonotype: As an off-target read in a library built for alpha chains, this beta chain has a frequency of little significance. V usage is TRBV11-3 and J usage is TRBJ2-5, with 12 bases that match TRBD1. With 5 bases clipped from V and 5 bases from J, the junction kept 6 bases outside the gene matches. This CDR3 comprises 15 residues. From germline, CDR1 is SGHNT and CDR2 YENEEA. CDR3 loop: CASSPGTGGEETQYF. DNA for the CDR3: TGTGCCAGCAGCCCCGGGACAGGGGGCGAGGAGACCCAGTACTTC.

This clonotype was detected many times. The library was built for alpha chains, so this beta chain is an off-target read and its size means little. The chain combines TRBV7-2 with TRBJ1-2; D unclear. V was cut by 6 bases and J by 8 bases, with 34 bases left in between. Germline lookup yields CDR1 SGHTA and CDR2 FQGNSA. This CDR3 contains 19 residues. CDR3 amino acids: CASRRIGYSSSGLAGGYTF. CDR3 DNA: TGTGCCAGCAGGCGCATAGGTTACAGCTCTTCTGGTTTGGCGGGAGGCTACACCTTC.

By share, this clonotype counts as medium-sized. The library was designed around alpha chains, so this beta chain is a stray read whose abundance carries little weight. The V gene is TRBV18, the J gene TRBJ2-2; D is perhaps TRBD2 (6 bases). Trimming pared 6 bases from V and 5 bases from J, leaving 10 bases between. The CDR3 consists of 13 residues. Per the germline V gene, CDR1 is KGHSH and CDR2 is LQKENI. CDR3 region: CASSESGTGELFF. The CDR3 DNA reads TGTGCCAGCTCGGAGAGCGGGACCGGGGAGCTGTTTTTT.

For this clonotype: This beta chain lies outside the target of a library built for alpha chains; its clone size means little. The rearrangement uses TRBV7-9 and TRBJ2-3, with TRBD2 matching over 13 bases. In germline, CDR1 is SEHNR, CDR2 FQNEAQ (reference sequence). Germline trimming cut 3 bases from V and 7 bases from J; bases unmatched to any gene: 4. This CDR3 has 15 amino acids. As DNA, the CDR3 is TGTGCCAGCAGCTTGACTAGCGGGAGGACAAATACGCAGTATTTT. Encoded protein: CASSLTSGRTNTQYF.